This T cell receptor beta chain was found in a study of blood T cell repertoires in COVID-19. About the research overall: Sites in the United States, Italy and Spain provided acute and convalescent COVID-19 samples. The cDNA or gDNA used as material had been derived from T cells, B-cell-depleted T cells, or PBMCs.

From germline, CDR1 is SGDLS and CDR2 YYNGEE. The CDR3 is made up of 18 amino acids. Trimming at V came to 4 bases and at J to 1 base, leaving 13 bases not matched to a gene. Authors' analysis steps: The authors estimated nucleated cell counts from reference gene primer amplification. The table came from immunoSEQ multiplex PCR; TCRdb's copy has only in-frame clones and leaves some out. V and J calls and clone size are those listed in that table; D and trimming were worked out from the DNA. The repertoire includes under 300,000 clones, about 79% of them detected once, and approximately 2.4% sits in the top ten.

The V call is TRBV9, the J call TRBJ2-3, with TRBD2 matching over 9 bases. This TCR came from a man aged 35-49 years who had recovered from COVID-19. Sequences were obtained from peripheral blood. The CDR3 here is CASSPSLAGPLGTDTQYF. CDR3 DNA sequence: TGTGCCAGCAGCCCCAGCCTAGCGGGACCCCTGGGCACAGATACGCAGTATTTT.